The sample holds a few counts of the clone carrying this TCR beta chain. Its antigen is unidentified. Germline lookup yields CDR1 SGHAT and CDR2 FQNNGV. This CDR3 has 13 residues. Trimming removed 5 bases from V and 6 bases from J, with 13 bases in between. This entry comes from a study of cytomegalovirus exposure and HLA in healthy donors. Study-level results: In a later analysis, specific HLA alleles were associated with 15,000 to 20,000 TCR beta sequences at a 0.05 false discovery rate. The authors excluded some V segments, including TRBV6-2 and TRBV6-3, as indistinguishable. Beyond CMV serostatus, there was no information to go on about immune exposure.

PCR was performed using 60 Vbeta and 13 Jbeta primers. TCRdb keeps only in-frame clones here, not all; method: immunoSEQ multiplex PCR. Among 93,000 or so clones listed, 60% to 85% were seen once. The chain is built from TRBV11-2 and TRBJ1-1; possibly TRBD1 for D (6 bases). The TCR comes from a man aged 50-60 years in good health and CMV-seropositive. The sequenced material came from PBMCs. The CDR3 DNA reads TGTGCCAGCAGCCAAACAGGGTTGGCTGAAGCTTTCTTT. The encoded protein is CASSQTGLAEAFF.